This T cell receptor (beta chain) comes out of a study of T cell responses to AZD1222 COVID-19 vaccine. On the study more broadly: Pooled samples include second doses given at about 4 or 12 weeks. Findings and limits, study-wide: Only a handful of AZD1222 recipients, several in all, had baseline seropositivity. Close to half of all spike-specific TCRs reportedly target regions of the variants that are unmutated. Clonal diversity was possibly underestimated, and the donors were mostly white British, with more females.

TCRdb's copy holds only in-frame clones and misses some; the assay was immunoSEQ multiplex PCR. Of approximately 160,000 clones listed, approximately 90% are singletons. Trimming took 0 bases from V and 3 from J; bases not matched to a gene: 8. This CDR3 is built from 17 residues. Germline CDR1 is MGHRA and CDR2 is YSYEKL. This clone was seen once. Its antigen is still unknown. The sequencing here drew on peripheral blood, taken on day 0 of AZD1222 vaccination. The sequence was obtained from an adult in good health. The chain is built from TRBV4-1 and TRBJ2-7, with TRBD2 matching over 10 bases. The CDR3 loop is CASSQDRASGGLYEQYF. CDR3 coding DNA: TGCGCCAGCAGCCAAGATAGGGCTAGCGGGGGACTCTACGAGCAGTACTTC.